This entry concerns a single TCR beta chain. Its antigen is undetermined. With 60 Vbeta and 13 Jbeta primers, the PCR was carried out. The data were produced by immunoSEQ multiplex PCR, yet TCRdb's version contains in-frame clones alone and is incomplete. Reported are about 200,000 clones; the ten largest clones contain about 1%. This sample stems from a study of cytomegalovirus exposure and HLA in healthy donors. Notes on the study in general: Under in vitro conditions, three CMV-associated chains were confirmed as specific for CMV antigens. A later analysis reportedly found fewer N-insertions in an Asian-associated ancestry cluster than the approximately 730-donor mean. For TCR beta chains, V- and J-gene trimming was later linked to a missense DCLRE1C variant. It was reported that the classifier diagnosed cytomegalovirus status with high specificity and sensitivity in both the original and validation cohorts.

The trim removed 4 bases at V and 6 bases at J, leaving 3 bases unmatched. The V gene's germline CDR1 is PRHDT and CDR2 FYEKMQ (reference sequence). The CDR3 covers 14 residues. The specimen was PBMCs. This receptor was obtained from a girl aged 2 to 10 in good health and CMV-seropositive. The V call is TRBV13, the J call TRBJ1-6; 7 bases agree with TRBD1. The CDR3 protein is CASSSGQVNSPLHF. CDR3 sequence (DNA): TGTGCCAGCAGCTCCGGACAGGTTAATTCACCCCTCCACTTT.